The entry that follows covers one T cell receptor beta chain sequence. As yet, its antigen is unknown. The sample is drawn from a study of cytomegalovirus exposure and HLA in healthy donors. Regarding the study as a whole: TCR beta V- and J-gene trimming, according to a later analysis, was linked to a missense DCLRE1C variant. Only CMV serostatus was available as immune exposure information. Reports state that TCR beta sequences accurately predicted most subjects' HLA-A and HLA-B alleles. Specificity for CMV antigens was confirmed in vitro for a few of the CMV-associated chains.

Researchers ran the PCR with 60 Vbeta and 13 Jbeta primers. Assay: immunoSEQ multiplex PCR; the TCRdb copy retains only in-frame clones and omits some. This sample contains tens of thousands of clones. Sequenced sample: PBMCs. The clonotype was recovered from a woman aged 25-40 years in good health and CMV-seropositive.

Written as DNA, the CDR3 is TGTGCCACCAGCAGAGATCTGAGGGAGGGCGGCTACACCTTC. Translated, it gives CATSRDLREGGYTF. This sequence joins TRBV15 and TRBJ1-2, with D hard to call. Trimming left V 0 bases short and J 8 bases short, with 13 bases between. From germline, CDR1 is LNHNV and CDR2 YYDKDF (reference sequence). This CDR3 has 14 residues.